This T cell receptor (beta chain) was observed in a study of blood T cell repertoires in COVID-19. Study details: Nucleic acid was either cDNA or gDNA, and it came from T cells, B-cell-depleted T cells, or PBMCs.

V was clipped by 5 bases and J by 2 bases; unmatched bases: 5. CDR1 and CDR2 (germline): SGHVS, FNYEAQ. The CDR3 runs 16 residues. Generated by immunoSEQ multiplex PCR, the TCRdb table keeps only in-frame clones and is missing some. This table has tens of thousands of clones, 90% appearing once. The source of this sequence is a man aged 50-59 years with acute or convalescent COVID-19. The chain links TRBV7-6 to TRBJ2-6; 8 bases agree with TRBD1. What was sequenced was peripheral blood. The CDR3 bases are TGTGCCAGCAGCCACCGGACAGGGCCTGGGGCCAACGTCCTGACTTTC. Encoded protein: CASSHRTGPGANVLTF.